Shown below are 15 T cell receptor beta chains from a single sample sequenced in a study of cytomegalovirus exposure and HLA in healthy donors. PCR amplification relied on 60 Vbeta primers (plus 13 Jbeta primers). Only in-frame clones appear in the TCRdb table, and some are missing; sequencing was by immunoSEQ multiplex PCR. The sample records roughly 150,000 clones, roughly 70% being singletons. Source material: PBMCs. The receptors shown here come from a male donor in good health and CMV-seronegative.

This clone was recorded once. V usage is TRBV28 and J usage is TRBJ2-7; tentatively, D is TRBD2 (6 bases). Germline V gene sequence: CDR1 MDHEN, CDR2 SYDVKM. The CDR3 loop spans 15 amino acids. V lost 5 bases and J 5 bases, leaving 19 bases between the germline ends. CDR3 sequence: CASSPSPPTSDEQYF. CDR3 nucleotides: TGTGCCAGCAGTCCCTCCCCTCCGACTAGTGACGAGCAGTACTTC.

The table lists this clone with a few counts. CDR3 nucleotide sequence: TGTGCCAGCAGCCCGGGGTCCCGAACCGGGGAGCTGTTTTTT. Amino acids: CASSPGSRTGELFF. V usage is TRBV7-3 and J usage is TRBJ2-2, with a weak D call TRBD2 (5 bases). This CDR3 is 14 amino acids long. Germline V CDR1 and CDR2: SGHTA, FQGTGA. Trimming left V 5 bases short and J 5 bases short, with 12 bases between.

J is TRBJ2-7 and V is TRBV4-3, with 8 bases lining up with TRBD2. This CDR3 is built from 15 residues. The germline V gene has CDR1 LGHNA and CDR2 YSLEER. The V gene end was trimmed by 0 bases and the J gene end by 3 bases; junction bases not matched to a gene: 4. The CDR3 DNA is TGCGCCAGCAGCCAAGACGGGGGGGGCGACTACGAGCAGTACTTC. Amino acids: CASSQDGGGDYEQYF.

The rearrangement links TRBV5-6 to TRBJ2-1; 11 bases are a match to TRBD1. CDR1 and CDR2 from the germline V gene are SGHDT and YYEEEE. The CDR3 is made up of 15 amino acids. V shed 3 bases and J 5 bases; nucleotides not matched to a gene: 4. The CDR3 here is CASSYRDRGNNEQFF. The CDR3 DNA follows: TGTGCCAGCAGCTACCGGGACAGGGGGAACAATGAGCAGTTCTTC.

The rearrangement uses TRBV15 and TRBJ1-6; 7 bases map to TRBD1. The CDR3 is 15 residues long. With V trimmed by 0 bases and J by 7 bases, 3 bases remained unmatched. The germline V gene encodes CDR1 LNHNV and CDR2 YYDKDF (reference sequence). This CDR3 is CATSRDGTENSPLHF. As DNA, the CDR3 is TGTGCCACCAGCAGAGATGGGACAGAGAATTCACCCCTCCACTTT.

The chain carries TRBV13 and TRBJ2-1; tentative D call: TRBD1 (6 bases). Germline V gives CDR1 PRHDT, CDR2 FYEKMQ (reference sequence). V was shortened by 4 bases and J by 9 bases, with 13 bases between the two germline ends. The CDR3 is 13 amino acids. As DNA, the CDR3 is TGTGCCAGCAGCTCCCGGACAGTCGGTGAGCAGTTCTTC. This codes for CASSSRTVGEQFF.

This sequence joins TRBV19 and TRBJ1-2, with TRBD1 matching over 8 bases. The CDR3 is made up of 11 amino acids. CDR1 and CDR2 from the germline V gene are LNHDA and SQIVND (reference sequence). V was clipped by 8 bases and J by 14 bases; unmatched bases: 10. The CDR3 loop is CASRTDRGTTF. CDR3 nucleotides: TGTGCCAGTCGAACAGACAGGGGTACAACCTTC.

The chain employs TRBV7-2 and TRBJ2-7, with 9 bases fitting TRBD2. Germline CDR1 SGHTA, CDR2 FQGNSA. This CDR3 has 14 residues. Trimming at V came to 1 base and at J to 5 bases, leaving 3 bases not matched to a gene. DNA for the CDR3: TGTGCCAGCAGCTTAGAAGGGACTAGCCACGAGCAGTACTTC. It codes for CASSLEGTSHEQYF.

The chain carries TRBV7-9 and TRBJ1-4; possible D gene TRBD1, 5 bases. This CDR3 is built from 14 residues. In germline, CDR1 is SEHNR, CDR2 FQNEAQ (reference sequence). Trimming stripped 6 bases from V and 0 bases from J, with 8 bases between. CDR3 DNA: TGTGCCAGCAGTCCGGGGGCAACTAATGAAAAACTGTTTTTT. This gives the protein CASSPGATNEKLFF.

The chain couples TRBV10-3 to TRBJ1-2, with TRBD1 identical over 9 bases. The CDR3 runs to 12 residues. V dropped 9 bases and J dropped 5; count of bases not matched to a gene: 4. Germline lookup yields CDR1 ENHRY and CDR2 SYGVKD. CDR3 sequence: CAIRGTGYGYTF. In DNA, the CDR3 is TGTGCCATTCGAGGGACAGGGTATGGCTACACCTTC.

The gene calls are TRBV18 and TRBJ1-2; no definite D call. Per germline, CDR1 KGHSH and CDR2 LQKENI. V lost 4 bases to trimming and J lost 0 bases, with 12 bases between them. This CDR3 has 15 amino acids. Here the CDR3 DNA reads TGTGCCAGCTCACTAACAGAAAGCCCTAACTATGGCTACACCTTC. Protein sequence: CASSLTESPNYGYTF.

This chain connects TRBV28 to TRBJ1-6, with 7 bases aligning to TRBD1. The CDR3 is made up of 14 amino acids. CDR1 MDHEN and CDR2 SYDVKM come from the germline V gene. V was pared by 4 bases and J by 9 bases, with 6 bases of the junction left unmatched. CDR3 protein: CASSWTGLGSPLHF. In DNA, the CDR3 is TGTGCCAGCAGTTGGACAGGCCTGGGTTCACCCCTCCACTTT. Complete variable domain (other parts from reference TRBV28 and TRBJ1-6): DVKVTQSSRYLVKRTGEKVFLECVQDMDHENMFWYRQDPGLGLRLIYFSYDVKMKEKGDIPEGYSVSREKKERFSLILESASTNQTSMYLCASSWTGLGSPLHFGNGTRLTVT.

CDR3 sequence reads: CASRGAGIYNEQFF. CDR3 nucleotide sequence: TGCGCCAGCCGAGGAGCGGGAATCTACAATGAGCAGTTCTTC. This chain links TRBV4-3 with TRBJ2-1; 7 nucleotides line up with TRBD2. V was clipped by 8 bases and J by 3 bases; unmatched bases: 7. The CDR3 is 14 residues long. Germline CDR1 reads LGHNA; CDR2 reads YSLEER.

The V gene is TRBV27, the J gene TRBJ1-6; possible D gene TRBD1, 5 bases. This CDR3 has 15 residues. The V end was cut by 4 bases, the J end by 8 bases, with 15 bases between. Germline CDR1 MNHEY, CDR2 SMNVEV (reference sequence). CDR3 sequence (DNA): TGTGCCAGCAGTTCACGGGAGGGGTGGTATTCACCCCTCCACTTT. Translating it yields CASSSREGWYSPLHF.

The chain uses TRBV6-1 and TRBJ2-7; D perhaps matches TRBD1 (5 bases). Per germline, CDR1 MNHNS and CDR2 SASEGT. V was trimmed by 3 bases and J by 5 bases, leaving 20 bases between them. CDR3 length: 16 amino acids. The CDR3 sequence is CASSDRNYGRANEQYF. The CDR3 DNA is TGTGCCAGCAGTGATCGTAATTACGGCAGGGCCAACGAGCAGTACTTC.